This T cell receptor (beta chain) came from a study of breast tumors, draining lymph nodes, adjacent tissues (dated by TCRdb to 2015 to 2016). Looking at the study overall: In breast cancer patients, the study compared the TCR beta repertoires of tumor, adjacent nontumor tissue and axillary lymph nodes. The study was designed to assess the relationships and possible T-cell exchange between tumor, surrounding tissue and draining lymph node repertoires in human breast cancer. Broader findings and caveats from the paper: Tumor T-cell repertoires showed less diversity than lymph node repertoires and more diversity than nontumor tissue repertoires, and tumor T-cell repertoires showed preferential V and J gene usage. The data were considered consistent with most tumor T cells being derived from the lymph node and subsequently expanding within tumor tissue. The conclusion that tumor T cells originate in lymph nodes was framed as consistent with a hypothesis rather than directly demonstrated. Tumor and nontumor tissue repertoires were found to be significantly more similar in luminal-like than in basal-like breast cancer.

Many counts were recorded for this clonotype. Its antigen has not been determined. Base-call qualities are not available, and no considerably larger clone is one nucleotide away. Looking up the germline V gene yields CDR1 WSHSY and CDR2 SAAADI. V loses 2 bases of germline sequence and J loses 2 bases, and the interval between the two ends is 7 bases. The cysteine opens and the phenylalanine closes a CDR3 of 13 amino acids. CDR3 DNA is the only sequence kept; it has 39 bases, read in frame from the first base. Sequencing instrument: Illumina HiSeq 2000. Multiplex PCR amplification was used to generate the TCR beta chain libraries. The amplified TCR beta chain products were analyzed by high-throughput sequencing. The public reads were quality trimmed at Q25 with fastp and then assembled into clones with MiXCR by TCRdb, keeping productive beta chains. Every CDR3 protein is listed once, alongside the most common genes and DNA of its rows. The sample table lists 200,000 or so distinct CDR3 sequences, approximately 33% of them with a count of one. Of the sample, approximately 4.3% falls within the top ten clones.

Lymph node samples were obtained from the axillary draining lymph nodes of breast cancer patients. Recombination connected TRBV10-2 to TRBJ2-7; confidence is insufficient to name the D gene. The material sequenced was axillary lymph node tissue. This TCR was sampled from a female donor with breast cancer. Some clones in this sample may be carry-over from other donors' samples. The CDR3 corresponds to CASSEGGAYEQYF. The nucleotide sequence is TGCGCCAGCAGTGAGGGTGGGGCCTACGAGCAGTACTTC.